One and the same sample provided the 26 T cell receptor beta chains below, sequenced in a study of blood T cell repertoires in COVID-19. The method was immunoSEQ multiplex PCR; TCRdb's version includes in-frame clones alone and lacks a portion of them. The sample has under 250,000 clones; roughly 88% are singletons. The sample was PBMCs or T cells enriched from blood (not recorded which). Source of these receptors: a woman in her thirties or forties who had been exposed to COVID-19.

This clone was counted only a few times. The chain uses TRBV10-3 and TRBJ1-4, with D tentatively TRBD1 (6 bases). Trimming cost V 4 bases and J 6 bases, with 12 bases left between them. The CDR3 runs 14 residues. CDR1 and CDR2 (germline): ENHRY, SYGVKD. CDR3 amino acids: CAISGAGEDEKLFF. In DNA form, the CDR3 reads TGTGCCATCAGTGGGGCAGGGGAAGATGAAAAACTGTTTTTT.

As DNA, the CDR3 is TGTGCCAGCAGCCAAGTACAGGGTGAAGATAGCAATCAGCCCCAGCATTTT. Its translation: CASSQVQGEDSNQPQHF. The chain carries TRBV4-2 and TRBJ1-5; D might be TRBD1 (6 bases). V dropped 1 base and J dropped 0 bases, with 13 bases sitting between them. The CDR3 runs 17 residues. Germline CDR1 reads LGHNA; CDR2 reads YNFKEQ.

The chain carries TRBV25-1 and TRBJ2-1; D uncertain. Germline CDR1 is MGHDK and CDR2 is SYGVNS. The CDR3 runs 13 residues. The germline V and J ends were trimmed by 1 base and 13 bases, with 14 bases remaining between them. CDR3 loop: CASSESGFPPQFF. Written as DNA, the CDR3 is TGTGCCAGCAGTGAATCAGGCTTCCCCCCCCAGTTCTTC.

This clone came up once. J is TRBJ2-7 and V is TRBV6-2 or TRBV6-3; D remains unclear. V was pared by 0 bases and J by 0 bases, with 15 bases between. The CDR3 sequence is 17 residues long. The germline V gene encodes CDR1 MNHEY and CDR2 SVGEGT. DNA of the CDR3: TGTGCCAGCAGTTACTCTGGGTCGGCGCGGAGCTCCTACGAGCAGTACGTC. Residues: CASSYSGSARSSYEQYV.

The V call is TRBV2, the J call TRBJ1-6; D unclear. CDR1 is SNHLY and CDR2 is FYNNEI in the germline V gene. The CDR3 runs to 17 residues. V lost 4 bases and J 9 bases, leaving 22 bases between the germline ends. CDR3 region: CASSAKRGEQLGSPLHF. The CDR3 bases are TGTGCCAGCAGTGCCAAGCGTGGAGAGCAGCTTGGTTCACCCCTCCACTTT.

The chain combines TRBV11-3 with TRBJ2-2; tentatively, D is TRBD1 (6 bases). Germline CDR1 and CDR2: SGHNT and YENEEA. The CDR3 is 13 amino acids. V lost 5 bases, J lost 8 bases, and 12 bases lay in between. The CDR3 here is CASSTGTTGELFF. In DNA form, the CDR3 reads TGTGCCAGCAGCACAGGGACAACGGGGGAGCTGTTTTTT. Full variable domain (outside the CDR3, taken from reference TRBV11-3 and TRBJ2-2): EAGVVQSPRYKIIEKKQPVAFWCNPISGHNTLYWYLQNLGQGPELLIRYENEEAVDDSQLPKDRFSAERLKGVDSTLKIQPAELGDSAVYLCASSTGTTGELFFGEGSRLTVL.

V and J are TRBV19 and TRBJ2-7, with 7 nucleotides matching TRBD1. Germline V gene lookup returns CDR1 LNHDA and CDR2 SQIVND (reference sequence). This CDR3 comprises 15 residues. Unmatched junction bases numbered 8, after V lost 4 bases and J lost 2 bases. The CDR3 bases are TGTGCCAGTAGTAAAGGGACAGCCGCCCCCTACGAGCAGTACTTC. It is translated as CASSKGTAAPYEQYF.

The V call is TRBV4-3, the J call TRBJ2-7, with D possibly matching TRBD2 (6 bases). From germline, CDR1 is LGHNA and CDR2 YSLEER. The V gene lost 0 bases and the J gene lost 1 base, with 10 bases spanning the gap. The CDR3 is made up of 15 amino acids. DNA of the CDR3: TGCGCCAGCAGCCAAGACGCGGGGCAGTCCTACGAGCAGTACTTC. As protein: CASSQDAGQSYEQYF.

The count of this clone is one. The chain employs TRBV28 and TRBJ1-6; the D gene is possibly TRBD1 (6 bases). Germline lookup yields CDR1 MDHEN and CDR2 SYDVKM. The CDR3 covers 18 residues. Trimming left V 7 bases short and J 6 bases short, with 25 bases between. The CDR3 loop reads CASTPEELWTESNSPLHF. The CDR3 DNA reads TGTGCCAGCACCCCTGAGGAGCTGTGGACAGAGAGTAATTCACCCCTCCACTTT.

The J gene is TRBJ2-7, the V gene TRBV9, with TRBD2 as a possible D gene (6 bases). The ends were cut back, 5 bases at V and 0 bases at J, with 12 bases in the middle. The CDR3 covers 14 residues. CDR1 and CDR2 from the germline V gene are SGDLS and YYNGEE. CDR3 region: CASSVRGDSYEQYF. CDR3 nucleotides: TGTGCCAGCAGTGTCCGCGGGGACTCCTACGAGCAGTACTTC.

In this sample, this clone turned up a few times. The chain recombines TRBV4-2 with TRBJ2-2; D unresolved. V shed 1 base and J shed 3 bases, with 9 bases lying between them. The CDR3 is 15 amino acids. In germline, CDR1 is LGHNA, CDR2 YNFKEQ. In DNA form, the CDR3 reads TGTGCCAGCAGCCAAGTTGGCCGGGACACCGGGGAGCTGTTTTTT. Protein: CASSQVGRDTGELFF.

V usage is TRBV7-3 and J usage is TRBJ2-1; D not certain. V lost 5 bases and J 1 base, leaving 15 bases between the germline ends. This CDR3 contains 16 residues. From germline, CDR1 is SGHTA and CDR2 FQGTGA. The CDR3 protein is CASSPNSGGSYNEQFF. The CDR3 bases are TGTGCCAGCAGCCCCAATTCGGGTGGGTCCTACAATGAGCAGTTCTTC.

The genes are TRBV27 and TRBJ2-3; TRBD2 matches at 8 bases. This CDR3 has 16 amino acids. CDR1 is MNHEY and CDR2 is SMNVEV in the germline V gene (reference sequence). The V and J ends lost 4 bases and 3 bases, in that order; junction bases with no gene match: 9. Here the CDR3 DNA reads TGTGCCAGCAGTTACGGAGCGGGGGCACTAACAGATACGCAGTATTTT. Encoded protein: CASSYGAGALTDTQYF.

V gene TRBV5-8 combines with J gene TRBJ1-4; 9 nucleotides line up with TRBD1. The trim removed 0 bases at V and 3 bases at J, leaving 6 bases unmatched. Per germline, CDR1 SGHTS and CDR2 YDEGEE. This CDR3 is 17 amino acids long. CDR3 region: CASSLGFGTGSNEKLFF. In DNA form, the CDR3 reads TGTGCCAGCAGCTTGGGTTTCGGGACAGGGTCTAATGAAAAACTGTTTTTT.

This sequence joins TRBV9 and TRBJ1-5; unclear D gene. V lost 1 base to trimming and J lost 0 bases, with 8 bases between them. Germline V gene sequence: CDR1 SGDLS, CDR2 YYNGEE. The CDR3 sequence is 15 residues long. The DNA of the CDR3 is TGTGCCAGCAGCGTATCCGGGTATAGCAATCAGCCCCAGCATTTT. As protein: CASSVSGYSNQPQHF.

CDR3 loop: CASSRIWAGESTGELFF. In nucleotides, the CDR3 is TGTGCCAGCAGCCGAATTTGGGCGGGGGAATCCACCGGGGAGCTGTTTTTT. The V call is TRBV7-9, the J call TRBJ2-2; 7 nucleotides align to TRBD2. CDR3 length equals 17 residues. Germline values: CDR1 SEHNR, CDR2 FQNEAQ (reference sequence). Losses at the gene ends were 5 bases for V and 4 bases for J; bases not matched to a gene: 13.

V usage is TRBV13 and J usage is TRBJ2-1; 8 positions match TRBD2. J lost 4 bases, V lost 7 bases, and 3 bases had no gene match. There are 13 residues in the CDR3. Per the germline V gene, CDR1 is PRHDT and CDR2 is FYEKMQ (reference sequence). CDR3 sequence reads: CASTVAGYNEQFF. The CDR3 bases are TGTGCCAGCACCGTAGCGGGGTACAATGAGCAGTTCTTC.

The rearrangement joins TRBV11-3 to TRBJ2-7; D call uncertain. Trimming removed 0 bases at V and 7 bases at J, with 10 bases between. The length of the CDR3 is 13 residues. Looked up from germline, CDR1 is SGHNT and CDR2 is YENEEA. CDR3 region: CASSLEYSGEQYF. The CDR3 region has the DNA TGTGCCAGCAGCTTAGAATACTCGGGTGAGCAGTACTTC.

This sequence joins TRBV20-1 and TRBJ2-1; 7 bases match TRBD2. This CDR3 is 16 amino acids long. Germline V CDR1 and CDR2: DFQATT, SNEGSKA (reference sequence). Losses at the gene ends were 3 bases for V and 3 bases for J; bases not matched to a gene: 11. CDR3 DNA: TGCAGTGCTAGTGCCCTCGGACTAGGCAACTACAATGAGCAGTTCTTC. Translation: CSASALGLGNYNEQFF.

The gene calls are TRBV30 and TRBJ2-7; 8 nucleotides match TRBD1. This CDR3 is built from 13 residues. Germline V gene sequence: CDR1 GTSNPN, CDR2 SVGIG (reference sequence). The ends lost 1 base at V and 2 bases at J; junction bases unmatched: 1. The CDR3 loop is CAWSGQGPYEQYF. CDR3 coding DNA: TGTGCCTGGAGTGGACAGGGGCCCTACGAGCAGTACTTC. The entire variable domain, with the rest obtained from reference TRBV30 and TRBJ2-7, is as follows: SQTIHQWPATLVQPVGSPLSLECTVEGTSNPNLYWYRQAAGRGLQLLFYSVGIGQISSEVPQNLSASRPQDRQFILSSKKLLLSDSGFYLCAWSGQGPYEQYFGPGTRLTVT.

The CDR3 sequence is CASSSLSRQQNEKLFF. Written as DNA, the CDR3 is TGTGCCAGCAGTTCCCTTTCCCGACAACAAAATGAAAAACTGTTTTTT. V gene TRBV27 combines with J gene TRBJ1-4; the D is unclear. This CDR3 region has 16 residues. The germline V gene has CDR1 MNHEY and CDR2 SMNVEV (reference sequence). Between the trimmed V and J ends, which lost 4 bases and 5 bases, there was a span of 17 bases.

The V and J genes are TRBV7-8 and TRBJ1-3; 7 bases are shared with TRBD1. This CDR3 is built from 14 residues. V shed 5 bases and J 2 bases; nucleotides not matched to a gene: 3. The V gene's germline CDR1 is SGHVS and CDR2 FQNEAQ. The CDR3 spells CASSPGQPGNTIYF. CDR3 coding DNA: TGTGCCAGCAGCCCGGGACAGCCTGGAAACACCATATATTTT.

J is TRBJ1-5 and V is TRBV4-1; 10 nucleotides match TRBD1. After removal of 5 bases from V and 5 bases from J, the junction contained 12 bases not matched to a gene. The CDR3 is 17 residues long. CDR1 and CDR2 from the germline V gene are MGHRA and YSYEKL. The CDR3, as DNA: TGCGCCAGCAGCTTCCGCCCGGGACAGGGGAACGATCAGCCCCAGCATTTT. Residues: CASSFRPGQGNDQPQHF.

The chain has TRBV6-5 and TRBJ2-7, with 8 bases aligning to TRBD2. The junction had 12 bases not matched to a gene; V was cut back by 8 bases and J by 6 bases. This CDR3 comprises 14 residues. Germline CDR1 reads MNHEY; CDR2 reads SVGAGI. This CDR3 reads CASSVYTLAGEQYF. The DNA for the CDR3 is TGTGCCAGCTCAGTATATACCCTAGCGGGCGAGCAGTACTTC.

The chain combines TRBV5-1 with TRBJ2-6; D is unclear. Trimming took 4 bases from V and 0 from J, leaving 11 bases between them. The CDR3 runs 16 residues. Germline V gene data show CDR1 as SGHRS and CDR2 as YFSETQ. This chain's CDR3 is CASSAWPPSGANVLTF. The CDR3 DNA follows: TGCGCCAGCAGCGCCTGGCCTCCCTCTGGGGCCAACGTCCTGACTTTC.

The rearrangement joins TRBV19 to TRBJ1-4, with D tentatively TRBD1 (6 bases). Trimming left V 4 bases short and J 6 bases short, with 15 bases between. The CDR3 length is 15 residues. Germline assignment: CDR1 LNHDA and CDR2 SQIVND (reference sequence). This CDR3 reads CASSTTGRWDEKLFF. The CDR3 DNA sequence: TGTGCCAGTAGTACAACAGGGAGATGGGATGAAAAACTGTTTTTT.